One and the same sample provided the 16 T cell receptor beta chains below, sequenced in a study of T cell responses to AZD1222 COVID-19 vaccine. Some clones are missing from TCRdb's copy, which holds only in-frame ones; the method was immunoSEQ multiplex PCR. The sample records roughly 100,000 clones, 85% to 90% being singletons. Source: peripheral blood, taken on day 0 of AZD1222 vaccination. These receptors all come from an adult in good health.

J is TRBJ2-7 and V is TRBV4-2, with no clear D. The CDR3 has 15 amino acids. Germline loops: CDR1 LGHNA, CDR2 YNFKEQ. Trimming removed 1 base at V and 0 bases at J, with 10 bases between. CDR3 in DNA: TGTGCCAGCAGCCAAGGGCGGAGCGTCTCCTACGAGCAGTACTTC. Its protein is CASSQGRSVSYEQYF.

The V call is TRBV19, the J call TRBJ1-2; perhaps TRBD1 as D (6 bases). This CDR3 contains 16 residues. V lost 5 bases to trimming and J lost 3 bases, with 19 bases between them. The germline V gene encodes CDR1 LNHDA and CDR2 SQIVND (reference sequence). CDR3 loop: CASSPFEMRGDYGYTF. CDR3 DNA sequence: TGTGCCAGTAGTCCCTTTGAGATGAGGGGGGACTATGGCTACACCTTC.

The V and J genes are TRBV28 and TRBJ2-5; 15 nucleotides match TRBD2. With 6 bases clipped from V and 2 bases from J, the junction kept 7 bases outside the gene matches. Germline CDR1 and CDR2: MDHEN and SYDVKM. The CDR3 has 17 residues. As DNA, the CDR3 is TGTGCCAGCAGATCCCGAGGACTAGCGGGAGGGCAAGAGACCCAGTACTTC. Translation gives CASRSRGLAGGQETQYF.

The DNA for the CDR3 is TGTGCCAGCACCTCGGGACCACGCCGAGAGCAGTACTTC. Translated: CASTSGPRREQYF. This rearrangement joins TRBV28 to TRBJ2-7; either TRBD1 or TRBD2 may fit D (5 bases each). V was clipped by 7 bases and J by 7 bases, with 17 bases between them. Germline V CDR1 and CDR2: MDHEN, SYDVKM. This CDR3 comprises 13 residues.

The chain combines TRBV7-8 with TRBJ1-1; D is perhaps TRBD1 (6 bases). Germline loops: CDR1 SGHVS, CDR2 FQNEAQ. The V end was cut by 1 base, the J end by 1 base, with 10 bases between. There are 15 residues in the CDR3. The CDR3 sequence is CASSLVSGANTEAFF. CDR3 sequence (DNA): TGTGCCAGCAGCTTAGTCTCAGGGGCGAACACTGAAGCTTTCTTT.

This clone appeared a single time. This sequence joins TRBV5-1 and TRBJ1-1, with unresolved D. The CDR3 is 13 residues long. Trimming removed 4 bases from V and 7 bases from J, with 14 bases in between. CDR1 and CDR2 (germline): SGHRS, YFSETQ. CDR3 nucleotides: TGCGCCAGCAGCCCGCCGGACGGACTTGAAGCTTTCTTT. Encoded protein: CASSPPDGLEAFF.

The V and J genes are TRBV5-1 and TRBJ2-6; 11 positions match TRBD1. Trimming removed 4 bases from V and 1 base from J; junction bases left unmatched: 1. The CDR3 is 16 residues long. Germline loops: CDR1 SGHRS, CDR2 YFSETQ. This CDR3 is CASSGTGGSGANVLTF. The CDR3 DNA follows: TGCGCCAGCAGCGGGACAGGGGGATCTGGGGCCAACGTCCTGACTTTC.

The chain links TRBV2 to TRBJ1-5; a possible D gene is TRBD1 (6 bases). The V gene's germline CDR1 is SNHLY and CDR2 FYNNEI. The CDR3 has 16 amino acids. V was pared by 5 bases and J by 4 bases, with 18 bases between. DNA of the CDR3: TGTGCCAGCAGTCCCCAACGAGGGGGGTTGAATCAGCCCCAGCATTTT. This translates into CASSPQRGGLNQPQHF.

This rearrangement joins TRBV19 to TRBJ2-3; a possible D gene is TRBD2 (6 bases). Trimming pared 3 bases from V and 0 bases from J, leaving 10 bases between. There are 15 residues in the CDR3. Germline V lookup: CDR1 LNHDA, CDR2 SQIVND (reference sequence). CDR3 protein: CASSIKAGSTDTQYF. The DNA of the CDR3 is TGTGCCAGTAGTATTAAGGCGGGGAGCACAGATACGCAGTATTTT.

The gene calls are TRBV24-1 and TRBJ2-1; 8 bases are shared with TRBD2. The J segment lost 4 bases and the V segment lost 0 bases, leaving 4 bases of the junction unmatched. Germline V CDR1 and CDR2: KGHDR, SFDVKD. The CDR3 runs to 16 residues. CDR3 sequence reads: CATSDLVAGGYNEQFF. The CDR3 nucleotides are TGTGCCACCAGTGATTTGGTCGCGGGGGGTTACAATGAGCAGTTCTTC.

The chain employs TRBV6-6 and TRBJ2-6; 7 bases align to TRBD2. The V gene end was trimmed by 0 bases and the J gene end by 9 bases; junction bases not matched to a gene: 5. This CDR3 is 15 amino acids long. The V gene's germline CDR1 is MNHNY and CDR2 SVGAGI (reference sequence). This CDR3 reads CASSYSDGRVNVLTF. CDR3 nucleotide sequence: TGTGCCAGCAGTTACTCAGATGGGAGGGTCAACGTCCTGACTTTC.

A single count supports this clone. The chain uses TRBV14 and TRBJ1-1; D may be TRBD1 (5 bases). The V gene lost 1 base and the J gene lost 5 bases, with 8 bases spanning the gap. Germline V lookup: CDR1 SGHDN, CDR2 FVKESK. This CDR3 spans 13 amino acids. The CDR3 loop reads CASSQGGRTEAFF. CDR3 in DNA: TGTGCCAGCAGCCAAGGGGGCAGGACTGAAGCTTTCTTT. Filled out from reference TRBV14 and TRBJ1-1, the complete variable domain reads EAGVTQFPSHSVIEKGQTVTLRCDPISGHDNLYWYRRVMGKEIKFLLHFVKESKQDESGMPNNRFLAERTGGTYSTLKVQPAELEDSGVYFCASSQGGRTEAFFGQGTRLTVV.

Written as DNA, the CDR3 is TGTGCCAGCAGTTTAGACGGGACCGCACCGGGGGAGCTGTTTTTT. It codes for CASSLDGTAPGELFF. The rearrangement joins TRBV28 to TRBJ2-2; D possibly matches TRBD1 or TRBD2 (5 bases each). V lost 2 bases, J lost 8 bases, and 15 bases lay in between. Germline loops: CDR1 MDHEN, CDR2 SYDVKM. The CDR3 spans 15 residues. The full variable domain, with the rest looked up from reference TRBV28 and TRBJ2-2, is DVKVTQSSRYLVKRTGEKVFLECVQDMDHENMFWYRQDPGLGLRLIYFSYDVKMKEKGDIPEGYSVSREKKERFSLILESASTNQTSMYLCASSLDGTAPGELFFGEGSRLTVL.

This clone was detected only once. The chain links TRBV6-2 or TRBV6-3 to TRBJ1-5, with D hard to call. CDR1 MNHEY and CDR2 SVGEGT come from the germline V gene. This CDR3 has 16 residues. Trimming took 4 bases from V and 2 from J, leaving 15 bases between them. DNA for the CDR3: TGTGCCAGCAGTTCCGACTCGAGAGGTGGCAATCAGCCCCAGCATTTT. Protein product: CASSSDSRGGNQPQHF.

Only one count was recorded for this clone. The chain has TRBV7-9 and TRBJ2-1; TRBD1 agrees at 8 bases. Germline lookup yields CDR1 SEHNR and CDR2 FQNEAQ (reference sequence). V was pared by 4 bases and J by 7 bases, with 12 bases of the junction left unmatched. CDR3 length: 16 amino acids. CDR3 in DNA: TGTGCCAGCAGCTCCCGGGGCTCAGGGGGCGGGAATGAGCAGTTCTTC. Residues: CASSSRGSGGGNEQFF.

V and J are TRBV9 and TRBJ1-2; no clear D gene. In germline, CDR1 is SGDLS, CDR2 YYNGEE. V was trimmed by 3 bases and J by 7 bases, leaving 19 bases between them. The CDR3 runs 15 residues. CDR3 in amino acids: CASSASREQVVGYTF. DNA of the CDR3: TGTGCCAGCAGCGCCTCCCGGGAGCAAGTGGTTGGCTACACCTTC.